A single sample is the source of the 4 T cell receptor beta chains below, sequenced in a study of cytomegalovirus exposure and HLA in healthy donors. Amplification used 60 Vbeta primers and 13 Jbeta primers. Profiled with immunoSEQ multiplex PCR; TCRdb holds only in-frame clones, not every one. The repertoire consists of 150,000 to 200,000 clones, with around three quarters occurring once and the leading ten covering 1%. Sequencing was carried out using PBMCs. The receptors were sampled from a woman in her 40s in good health and CMV-seronegative.

This chain uses TRBV21-1 with TRBJ1-1; the table's D gene call, TRBD1, was not cross checked with the DNA. TRBV21-1 is tagged as a pseudogene. The CDR3 has 18 amino acids. Here the CDR3 reads CASSAPPGQGNVNTEAFF. In nucleotides, the CDR3 is TGTGCCAGCAGCGCTCCTCCGGGACAGGGGAATGTGAACACTGAAGCTTTCTTT.

The rearrangement links TRBV29-1 to TRBJ2-1, with 8 bases that match TRBD2. The CDR3 contains 14 residues. The germline CDR1 and CDR2 sequences are SQVTM and ANQGSEA. The V gene end was trimmed by 4 bases and the J gene end by 3 bases; junction bases not matched to a gene: 5. The DNA for the CDR3 is TGCAGCGTTGTTAGCCTAGCGGGCTACAATGAGCAGTTCTTC. It yields the protein CSVVSLAGYNEQFF.

This chain connects TRBV27 to TRBJ1-4; no definite D call. The CDR3 extends over 15 amino acids. V lost 1 base to trimming and J lost 8 bases, with 14 bases between them. Looked up from germline, CDR1 is MNHEY and CDR2 is SMNVEV (reference sequence). The CDR3 loop is CASSLWAERSEKLFF. CDR3 DNA sequence: TGTGCCAGCAGTTTATGGGCAGAAAGATCAGAAAAACTGTTTTTT. Supplemented by reference TRBV27 and TRBJ1-4, the full variable domain reads EAQVTQNPRYLITVTGKKLTVTCSQNMNHEYMSWYRQDPGLGLRQIYYSMNVEVTDKGDVPEGYKVSRKEKRNFPLILESPSPNQTSLYFCASSLWAERSEKLFFGSGTQLSVL.

In its sample, this clone was seen a few times. The gene calls are TRBV7-9 and TRBJ1-4; D is ambiguous. Trimming removed 5 bases at V and 8 bases at J, with 15 bases between. CDR3 length: 14 residues. CDR1 is SEHNR and CDR2 is FQNEAQ in the germline V gene (reference sequence). This CDR3 is CASSPTDGGEKLFF. The CDR3 nucleotides are TGTGCCAGCAGCCCCACAGATGGTGGGGAAAAACTGTTTTTT.